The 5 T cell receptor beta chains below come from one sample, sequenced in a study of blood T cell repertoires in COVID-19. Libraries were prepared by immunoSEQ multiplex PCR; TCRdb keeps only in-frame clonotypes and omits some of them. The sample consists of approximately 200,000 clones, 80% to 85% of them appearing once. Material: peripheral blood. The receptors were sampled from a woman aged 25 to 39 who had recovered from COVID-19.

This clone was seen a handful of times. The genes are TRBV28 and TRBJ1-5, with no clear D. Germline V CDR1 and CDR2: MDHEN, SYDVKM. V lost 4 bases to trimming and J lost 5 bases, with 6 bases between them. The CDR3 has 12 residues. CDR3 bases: TGTGCCAGCAGTTCCTCTTATCAGCCCCAGCATTTT. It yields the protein CASSSSYQPQHF.

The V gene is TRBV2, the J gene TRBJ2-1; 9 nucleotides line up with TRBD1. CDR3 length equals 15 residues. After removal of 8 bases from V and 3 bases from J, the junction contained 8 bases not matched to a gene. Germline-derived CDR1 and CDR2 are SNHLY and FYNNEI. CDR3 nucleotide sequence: TGTGCCAGCCTGAGGCCGGGACAGGGCTACAATGAGCAGTTCTTC. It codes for CASLRPGQGYNEQFF.

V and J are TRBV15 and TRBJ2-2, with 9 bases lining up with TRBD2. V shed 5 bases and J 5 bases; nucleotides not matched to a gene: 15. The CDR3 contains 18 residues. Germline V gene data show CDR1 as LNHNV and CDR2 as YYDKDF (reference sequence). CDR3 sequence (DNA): TGTGCCACCAGCCCCAGTAGGCTTAGCGGGAGACGGACCGGGGAGCTGTTTTTT. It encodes CATSPSRLSGRRTGELFF.

The CDR3 DNA is TGTGCCAGCAGGTTAGCCCGCACAGATACGCAGTATTTT. It translates to CASRLARTDTQYF. The V and J genes are TRBV6-5 and TRBJ2-3; D remains unclear. CDR3 length: 13 amino acids. Germline assignment: CDR1 MNHEY and CDR2 SVGAGI. The germline V and J ends were trimmed by 6 bases and 1 base, with 8 bases remaining between them.

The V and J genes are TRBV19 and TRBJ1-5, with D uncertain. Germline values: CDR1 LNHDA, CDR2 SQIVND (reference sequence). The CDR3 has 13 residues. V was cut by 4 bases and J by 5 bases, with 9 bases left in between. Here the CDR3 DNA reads TGTGCCAGTAGTAGTTTTTCGGATCAGCCCCAGCATTTT. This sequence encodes CASSSFSDQPQHF.